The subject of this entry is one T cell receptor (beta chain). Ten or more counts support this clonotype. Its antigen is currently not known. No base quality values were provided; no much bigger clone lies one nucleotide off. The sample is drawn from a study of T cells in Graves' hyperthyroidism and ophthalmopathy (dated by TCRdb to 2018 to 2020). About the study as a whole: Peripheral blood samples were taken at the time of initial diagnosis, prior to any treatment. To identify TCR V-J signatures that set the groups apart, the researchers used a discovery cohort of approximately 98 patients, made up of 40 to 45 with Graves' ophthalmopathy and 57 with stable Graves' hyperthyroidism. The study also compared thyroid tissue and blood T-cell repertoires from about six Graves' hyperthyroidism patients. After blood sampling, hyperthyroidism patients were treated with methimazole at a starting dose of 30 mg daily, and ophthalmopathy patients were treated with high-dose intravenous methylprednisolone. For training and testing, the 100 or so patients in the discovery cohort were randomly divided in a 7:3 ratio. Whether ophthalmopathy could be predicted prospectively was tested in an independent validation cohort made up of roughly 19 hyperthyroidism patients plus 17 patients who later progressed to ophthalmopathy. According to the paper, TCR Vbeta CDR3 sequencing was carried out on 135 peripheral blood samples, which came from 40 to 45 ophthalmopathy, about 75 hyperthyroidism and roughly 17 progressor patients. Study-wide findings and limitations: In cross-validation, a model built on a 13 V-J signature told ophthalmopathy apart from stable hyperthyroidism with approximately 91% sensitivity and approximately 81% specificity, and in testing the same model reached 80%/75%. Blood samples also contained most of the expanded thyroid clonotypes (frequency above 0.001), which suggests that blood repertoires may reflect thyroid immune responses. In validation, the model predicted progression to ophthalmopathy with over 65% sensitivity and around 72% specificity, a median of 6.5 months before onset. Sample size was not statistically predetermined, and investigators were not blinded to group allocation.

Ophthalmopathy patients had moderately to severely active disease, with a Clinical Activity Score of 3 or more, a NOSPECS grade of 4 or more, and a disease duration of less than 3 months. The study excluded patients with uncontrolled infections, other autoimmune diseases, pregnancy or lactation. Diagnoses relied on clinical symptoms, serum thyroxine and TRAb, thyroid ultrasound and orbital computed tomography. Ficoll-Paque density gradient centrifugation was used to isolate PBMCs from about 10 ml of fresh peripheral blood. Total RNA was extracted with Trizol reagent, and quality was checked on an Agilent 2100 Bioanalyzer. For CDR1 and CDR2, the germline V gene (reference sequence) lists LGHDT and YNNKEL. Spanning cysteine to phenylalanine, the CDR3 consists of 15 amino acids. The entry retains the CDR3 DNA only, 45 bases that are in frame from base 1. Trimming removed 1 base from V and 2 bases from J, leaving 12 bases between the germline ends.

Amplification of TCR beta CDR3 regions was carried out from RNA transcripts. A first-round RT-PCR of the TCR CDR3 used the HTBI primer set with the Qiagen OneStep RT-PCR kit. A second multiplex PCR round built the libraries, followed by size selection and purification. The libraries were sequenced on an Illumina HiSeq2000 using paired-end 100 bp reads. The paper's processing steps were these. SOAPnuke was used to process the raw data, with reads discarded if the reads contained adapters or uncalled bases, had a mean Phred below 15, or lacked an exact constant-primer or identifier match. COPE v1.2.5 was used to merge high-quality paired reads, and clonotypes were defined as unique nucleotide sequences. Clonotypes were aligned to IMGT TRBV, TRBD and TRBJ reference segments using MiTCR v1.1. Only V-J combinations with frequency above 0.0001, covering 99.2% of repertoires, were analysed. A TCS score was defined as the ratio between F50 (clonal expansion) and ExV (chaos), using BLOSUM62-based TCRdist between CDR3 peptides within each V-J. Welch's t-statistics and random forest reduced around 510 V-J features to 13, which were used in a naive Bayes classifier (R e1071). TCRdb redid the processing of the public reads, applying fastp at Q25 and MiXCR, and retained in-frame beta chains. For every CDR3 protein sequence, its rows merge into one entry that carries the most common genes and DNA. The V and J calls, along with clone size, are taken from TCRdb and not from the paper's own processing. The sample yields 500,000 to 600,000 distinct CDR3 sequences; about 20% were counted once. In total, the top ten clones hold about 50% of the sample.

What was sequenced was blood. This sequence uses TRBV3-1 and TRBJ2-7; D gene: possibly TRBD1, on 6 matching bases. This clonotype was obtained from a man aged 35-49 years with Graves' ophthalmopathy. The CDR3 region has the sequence CASSQAGAGAYEQYF. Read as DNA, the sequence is TGTGCCAGCAGCCAAGCAGGGGCCGGAGCCTACGAGCAGTACTTC.